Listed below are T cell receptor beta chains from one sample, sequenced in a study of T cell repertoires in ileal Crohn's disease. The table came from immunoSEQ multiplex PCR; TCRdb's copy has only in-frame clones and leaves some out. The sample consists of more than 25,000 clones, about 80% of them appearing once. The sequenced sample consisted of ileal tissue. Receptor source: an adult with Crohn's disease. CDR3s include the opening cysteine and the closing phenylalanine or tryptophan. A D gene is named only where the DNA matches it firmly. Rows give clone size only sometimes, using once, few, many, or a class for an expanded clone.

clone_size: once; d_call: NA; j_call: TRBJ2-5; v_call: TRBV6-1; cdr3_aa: CASSREQRETQYF; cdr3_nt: TGTGCCAGCAGTCGGGAACAGCGGGAGACCCAGTACTTC
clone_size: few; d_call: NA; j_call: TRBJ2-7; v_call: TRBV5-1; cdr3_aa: CASSRDGGSSYEQYF; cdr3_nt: TGCGCCAGCAGCCGGGACGGAGGGTCATCCTACGAGCAGTACTTC
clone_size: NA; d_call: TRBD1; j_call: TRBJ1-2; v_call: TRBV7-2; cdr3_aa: CASSLTGAYGYTF; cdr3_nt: TGTGCCAGCAGCTTGACAGGGGCCTATGGCTACACCTTC
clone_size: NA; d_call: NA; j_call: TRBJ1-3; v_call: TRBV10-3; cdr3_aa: CAISGTSGNTIYF; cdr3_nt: TGTGCCATCAGCGGGACTTCTGGAAACACCATATATTTT
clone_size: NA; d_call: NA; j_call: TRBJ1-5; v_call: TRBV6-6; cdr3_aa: CASSYVGGNQPQHF; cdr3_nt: TGTGCCAGCAGTTACGTCGGGGGCAATCAGCCCCAGCATTTT
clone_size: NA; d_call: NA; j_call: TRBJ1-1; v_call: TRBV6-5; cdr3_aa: CASSYRTTNTEAFF; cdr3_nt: TGTGCCAGCAGTTACCGGACAACGAACACTGAAGCTTTCTTT
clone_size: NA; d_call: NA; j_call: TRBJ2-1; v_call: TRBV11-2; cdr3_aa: CASSLGSAGSNEQFF; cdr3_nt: TGTGCCAGCAGCTTAGGATCGGCGGGCTCCAATGAGCAGTTCTTC
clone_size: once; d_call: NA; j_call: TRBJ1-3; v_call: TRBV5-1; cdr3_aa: CASNDRDGNTIYF; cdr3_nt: TGCGCCAGCAATGACAGAGACGGAAACACCATATATTTT
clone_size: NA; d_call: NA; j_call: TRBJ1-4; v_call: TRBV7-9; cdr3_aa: CASSRKGWGEGEKLFF; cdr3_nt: TGTGCCAGCAGCCGAAAGGGATGGGGAGAGGGTGAAAAACTGTTTTTT
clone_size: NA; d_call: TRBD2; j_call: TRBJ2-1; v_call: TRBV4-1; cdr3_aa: CASSQEGGTYNEQFF; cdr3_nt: TGCGCCAGCAGCCAAGAGGGGGGGACCTACAATGAGCAGTTCTTC
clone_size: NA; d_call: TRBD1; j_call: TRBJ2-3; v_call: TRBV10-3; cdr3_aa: CAISPGQGTDTQYF; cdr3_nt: TGTGCCATCAGTCCGGGACAGGGTACAGATACGCAGTATTTT
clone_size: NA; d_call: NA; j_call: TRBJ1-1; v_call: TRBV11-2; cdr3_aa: CASSLRGGTEAFF; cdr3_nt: TGTGCCAGCAGCTTAAGGGGAGGCACTGAAGCTTTCTTT
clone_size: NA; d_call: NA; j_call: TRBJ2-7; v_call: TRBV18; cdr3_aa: CASSPGGGYEQYF; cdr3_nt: TGTGCCAGCTCACCAGGTGGGGGGTACGAGCAGTACTTC
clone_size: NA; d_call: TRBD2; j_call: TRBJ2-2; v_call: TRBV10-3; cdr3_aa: CAYSGGNTGELFF; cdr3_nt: TGTGCTTATAGCGGGGGGAACACCGGGGAGCTGTTTTTT
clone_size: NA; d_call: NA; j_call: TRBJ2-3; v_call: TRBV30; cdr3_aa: CAWTLGGSRTTDTQYF; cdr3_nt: TGTGCCTGGACCCTAGGGGGTAGTAGGACGACAGATACGCAGTATTTT
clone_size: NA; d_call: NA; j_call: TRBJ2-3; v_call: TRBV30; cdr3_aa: CAWRSGLLTDTQYF; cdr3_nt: TGTGCCTGGAGGAGCGGACTACTCACAGATACGCAGTATTTT
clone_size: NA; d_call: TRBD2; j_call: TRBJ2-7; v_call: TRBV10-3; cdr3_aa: CAISEGGSGGYEQYF; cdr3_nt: TGTGCCATCAGTGAGGGGGGTAGCGGGGGCTACGAGCAGTACTTC